The 5 T cell receptor beta chains in this list originate from one sample, sequenced in a study of beta chain features in type 1 diabetes. Sequencing targeted expressed TCRB transcripts, as all isolated RNA had been reverse transcribed. Repertoires were generated with immunoSEQ multiplex PCR, while TCRdb's copy carries only in-frame clones and drops some. Of approximately 38,000 clones detected, around 48% appear once; the ten largest clones hold around 0.78%. Sequenced: central memory CD4+ T cells from blood. Receptors were obtained from a woman aged 18-35 years in good health.

The chain has TRBV29-1 and TRBJ2-7, with D uncertain. Germline CDR1 reads SQVTM; CDR2 reads ANQGSEA. V lost 4 bases to trimming and J lost 2 bases, with 15 bases between them. CDR3 length: 14 residues. DNA for the CDR3: TGCAGCGTTGTCACAGATACTTTTACCTACGAGCAGTACTTC. Protein sequence: CSVVTDTFTYEQYF.

The V call is TRBV5-6, the J call TRBJ2-1, with TRBD2 matching 7 bases. V gave up 4 bases and J gave up 10 bases; unmatched junction bases: 11. CDR3 length equals 14 residues. Germline CDR1 SGHDT, CDR2 YYEEEE. This CDR3 is CASSKAGVPEEQFF. The CDR3 region has the DNA TGTGCCAGCAGCAAGGCGGGAGTGCCTGAGGAGCAGTTCTTC.

V is TRBV7-8 and J is TRBJ1-6; no definite D call. The CDR3 extends over 18 amino acids. Looked up from germline, CDR1 is SGHVS and CDR2 is FQNEAQ. The germline V and J ends were trimmed by 5 bases and 4 bases, with 21 bases remaining between them. The DNA of the CDR3 is TGTGCCAGCAGCCACCAGGCCCTGGCCAACAATTATAATTCACCCCTCCACTTT. Translation: CASSHQALANNYNSPLHF.

The V gene is TRBV5-7, the J gene TRBJ2-2; TRBD2 matches 10 bases. TRBV5-7 is annotated as an ORF whose role is uncertain. This CDR3 comprises 19 residues. J was trimmed by 3 bases and V by 0 bases; bases with no gene match: 11. The CDR3 sequence is CASSLGDSGRFLDTGELFF. The CDR3 DNA sequence: TGTGCCAGCAGCTTGGGAGATAGCGGGAGGTTTCTGGACACCGGGGAGCTGTTTTTT.

This clone was observed a few times. This rearrangement joins TRBV4-1 to TRBJ1-4; D ambiguous. Germline V gives CDR1 MGHRA, CDR2 YSYEKL. Deletions cut 1 base from V and 8 bases from J, with 8 bases between. The CDR3 is 13 residues long. CDR3 nucleotides: TGCGCCAGCAGCCAAGTGGGCCCCGAAAAACTGTTTTTT. Translated, it gives CASSQVGPEKLFF.